The 27 T cell receptor beta chains in this list originate from one sample, sequenced in a study of OX40 agonist ivuxolimab in advanced cancers. Some clones are missing from TCRdb's copy, which holds only in-frame ones; the method was immunoSEQ multiplex PCR. Here the sample spans 55,000 to 90,000 clones, about 90% being singletons. The input for sequencing was CD4+ or CD8+ T cells sorted from blood, taken in a trial of the OX40 agonist ivuxolimab. All receptors come from an adult with an advanced solid tumor such as melanoma, head and neck, liver or kidney cancer.

The chain uses TRBV28 and TRBJ2-7, with a weak D call TRBD1 (5 bases). This CDR3 comprises 14 residues. V was pared by 7 bases and J by 3 bases, with 16 bases between. CDR1 MDHEN and CDR2 SYDVKM come from the germline V gene. CDR3 nucleotide sequence: TGTGCCAGCAACACCAACGTTAGGGGCTACGAGCAGTACTTC. The encoded protein is CASNTNVRGYEQYF. Looking up the rest from reference TRBV28 and TRBJ2-7 gives the full variable domain: DVKVTQSSRYLVKRTGEKVFLECVQDMDHENMFWYRQDPGLGLRLIYFSYDVKMKEKGDIPEGYSVSREKKERFSLILESASTNQTSMYLCASNTNVRGYEQYFGPGTRLTVT.

The chain uses TRBV28 and TRBJ2-3, with 7 bases fitting TRBD2. The V gene end was trimmed by 6 bases and the J gene end by 0 bases; junction bases not matched to a gene: 15. Germline assignment: CDR1 MDHEN and CDR2 SYDVKM. The CDR3 has 18 residues. The CDR3 sequence: CASRFSGLLGPSTDTQYF. For the CDR3, the DNA is TGTGCCAGCAGATTCTCGGGACTACTAGGGCCTAGCACAGATACGCAGTATTTT.

V usage is TRBV18 and J usage is TRBJ2-1; 8 positions match TRBD2. V lost 0 bases, J lost 8 bases, and 6 bases stayed unmatched. Germline V CDR1 and CDR2: KGHSH, LQKENI. The CDR3 spans 15 residues. The CDR3 coding sequence is TGTGCCAGCTCACCACCGTCGGGAGGGCCCCATGAGCAGTTCTTC. It translates to CASSPPSGGPHEQFF.

The chain couples TRBV28 to TRBJ2-7; 7 bases agree with TRBD2. The germline V gene has CDR1 MDHEN and CDR2 SYDVKM. V was clipped by 10 bases and J by 7 bases; unmatched bases: 13. This CDR3 is 13 amino acids long. The CDR3: CATDGGGRGEQYF. The CDR3 coding sequence is TGTGCCACCGATGGGGGGGGTCGAGGGGAGCAGTACTTC.

The rearrangement joins TRBV2 to TRBJ1-1; D perhaps matches TRBD1 (6 bases). From germline, CDR1 is SNHLY and CDR2 FYNNEI. Between the trimmed V and J ends, which lost 7 bases and 4 bases, there was a span of 13 bases. The CDR3 contains 13 residues. In DNA form, the CDR3 reads TGTGCCAGCACCAAAGCGGGGGCCACTGAAGCTTTCTTT. The encoded protein is CASTKAGATEAFF.

Concerning this clone: At one boundary the junction diverges from the germline segment, which might be a read error. This chain joins TRBV11-1 and TRBJ1-1; D might be TRBD1 (5 bases). The CDR3 spans 12 residues. The germline V gene has CDR1 SGHAT and CDR2 FQDESV (reference sequence). CDR3 protein: CASSRRDGESFF. CDR3 DNA: TGTGCCAGCAGCCGCCGGGACGGTGAATCTTTCTTT. The complete variable domain, with remaining parts taken from reference TRBV11-1 and TRBJ1-1, reads EAEVAQSPRYKITEKSQAVAFWCDPISGHATLYWYRQILGQGPELLVQFQDESVVDDSQLPKDRFSAERLKGVDSTLKIQPAELGDSAMYLCASSRRDGESFFGQGTRLTVV.

The rearrangement links TRBV5-5 to TRBJ2-3, with D maybe TRBD1 (5 bases). With 5 bases removed from V and 2 bases from J, the gap between germline ends came to 12 bases. This CDR3 has 14 amino acids. The germline CDR1 and CDR2 sequences are SGHKS and YYEKEE (reference sequence). CDR3 in amino acids: CASSRQGFTDTQYF. CDR3 nucleotides: TGTGCCAGCAGTCGGCAGGGATTCACAGATACGCAGTATTTT.

Details on this clone: The same CDR3 also results from other DNA sequences found in this sample. The chain combines TRBV7-5 with TRBJ2-1. TRBV7-5 is a pseudogene. The CDR3 covers 16 residues. CDR3 in amino acids: CVRSFHGAGSYNEQFF. The CDR3 DNA reads TGTGTCAGAAGCTTCCACGGGGCCGGCTCCTATAATGAGCAGTTCTTC.

V gene TRBV19 combines with J gene TRBJ2-1; 8 bases align to TRBD2. The CDR3 is 16 residues long. Germline CDR1 reads LNHDA; CDR2 reads SQIVND (reference sequence). Germline trimming cut 5 bases from V and 4 bases from J; bases unmatched to any gene: 10. CDR3 region: CASSVTSGAWYNEQFF. CDR3 nucleotides: TGTGCCAGTAGTGTCACTAGCGGTGCCTGGTACAATGAGCAGTTCTTC.

The chain is built from TRBV18 and TRBJ1-6; D ambiguous. This CDR3 comprises 15 residues. Trimming shortened V by 3 bases and J by 10 bases, and 16 bases separated the two germline ends. The germline V gene encodes CDR1 KGHSH and CDR2 LQKENI. In DNA form, the CDR3 reads TGTGCCAGCTCACCGCCTTCCCAACATACATCACCCCTCCACTTT. Its translation: CASSPPSQHTSPLHF.

The rearrangement joins TRBV5-4 to TRBJ2-7, with a weak D call TRBD2 (6 bases). The CDR3 length is 16 residues. V was cut by 4 bases and J by 2 bases, with 19 bases left in between. The V gene's germline CDR1 is SGHNT and CDR2 YYREEE (reference sequence). CDR3 loop: CASSAAGGMSAYEQYF. The CDR3 bases are TGTGCCAGCAGCGCCGCGGGCGGGATGTCCGCCTACGAGCAGTACTTC. The variable domain in full, completed from reference TRBV5-4 and TRBJ2-7, reads ETGVTQSPTHLIKTRGQQVTLRCSSQSGHNTVSWYQQALGQGPQFIFQYYREEENGRGNFPPRFSGLQFPNYSSELNVNALELDDSALYLCASSAAGGMSAYEQYFGPGTRLTVT.

The chain has TRBV6-5 and TRBJ1-4; D might be TRBD1 (6 bases). The CDR3 contains 15 residues. Trimming took off 6 bases at V and 4 bases at J, with 15 bases between the two ends. Germline V gene sequence: CDR1 MNHEY, CDR2 SVGAGI. The chain's CDR3 is CASSRDTWGNEKLFF. CDR3 coding DNA: TGTGCCAGCAGCCGGGACACGTGGGGTAATGAAAAACTGTTTTTT.

The rearrangement uses TRBV29-1 and TRBJ2-7; 7 positions agree with TRBD1. This CDR3 region has 14 residues. With 4 bases clipped from V and 5 bases from J, the junction kept 11 bases outside the gene matches. The germline V gene has CDR1 SQVTM and CDR2 ANQGSEA. CDR3 DNA: TGCAGCGTTGGTGGATGGGCAGGGGGAGACGAGCAGTACTTC. Its translation is CSVGGWAGGDEQYF.

This rearrangement joins TRBV2 to TRBJ2-3; 7 bases align to TRBD2. Per the germline V gene, CDR1 is SNHLY and CDR2 is FYNNEI. The CDR3 covers 13 residues. After removal of 5 bases from V and 6 bases from J, the junction contained 5 bases not matched to a gene. CDR3 nucleotide sequence: TGTGCCAGCAGTTGGGAGGGAGGGGATACGCAGTATTTT. Translated, it gives CASSWEGGDTQYF.

The rearrangement links TRBV5-4 to TRBJ2-1; 8 bases are a match to TRBD2. This CDR3 region has 16 residues. Losses at the gene ends were 4 bases for V and 3 bases for J; bases not matched to a gene: 9. The V gene's germline CDR1 is SGHNT and CDR2 YYREEE (reference sequence). CDR3 amino acids: CASSDLSGNSYNEQFF. CDR3 sequence (DNA): TGTGCCAGCAGCGATCTTAGCGGGAACAGCTACAATGAGCAGTTCTTC.

This chain joins TRBV14 and TRBJ1-3, with D unclear. Trimming pared 5 bases from V and 5 bases from J, leaving 4 bases between. Looked up from germline, CDR1 is SGHDN and CDR2 is FVKESK. CDR3 length equals 11 residues. The CDR3 spells CASSSRNTIYF. The CDR3 bases are TGTGCCAGCAGCTCGAGAAACACCATATATTTT. The full variable domain, in which reference TRBV14 and TRBJ1-3 provide the parts outside the CDR3, is EAGVTQFPSHSVIEKGQTVTLRCDPISGHDNLYWYRRVMGKEIKFLLHFVKESKQDESGMPNNRFLAERTGGTYSTLKVQPAELEDSGVYFCASSSRNTIYFGEGSWLTVV.

This clone was observed a few times. CDR3 sequence reads: CAINPEGGGEAFF. The CDR3 DNA reads TGTGCCATCAACCCCGAGGGGGGGGGTGAAGCTTTCTTT. This chain joins TRBV10-3 and TRBJ1-1; possible D gene TRBD1, 6 bases. Germline CDR1 reads ENHRY; CDR2 reads SYGVKD. Trimming took off 7 bases at V and 7 bases at J, with 16 bases between the two ends. CDR3 length: 13 residues.

V gene TRBV5-1 combines with J gene TRBJ1-4; D possibly corresponds to TRBD1 (6 bases). Germline CDR1 is SGHRS and CDR2 is YFSETQ. Deletions cut 0 bases from V and 12 bases from J, with 27 bases between. CDR3 length: 18 residues. Written as DNA, the CDR3 is TGCGCCAGCAGCTTGGCTGGGGGGGCGGTATCCCTAAAGGCTCAACTGTTTTTT. Amino acid sequence: CASSLAGGAVSLKAQLFF.

This chain joins TRBV19 and TRBJ1-1; D remains ambiguous. CDR3 length: 17 amino acids. Trimming cost V 2 bases and J 0 bases, with 16 bases left between them. Germline V gives CDR1 LNHDA, CDR2 SQIVND (reference sequence). CDR3 region: CASSISPLKRLNTEAFF. CDR3 DNA: TGTGCCAGTAGTATAAGTCCTTTAAAGAGATTGAACACTGAAGCTTTCTTT.

The chain couples TRBV9 to TRBJ1-1, with D hard to call. This CDR3 contains 13 residues. Germline CDR1 reads SGDLS; CDR2 reads YYNGEE. Trimming left V 4 bases short and J 5 bases short, with 12 bases between. CDR3 in amino acids: CASSLQAGTEAFF. Here the CDR3 DNA reads TGTGCCAGCAGCCTCCAGGCTGGGACTGAAGCTTTCTTT.

This chain connects TRBV7-2 to TRBJ2-1; maybe TRBD1 (6 bases). The CDR3 totals 14 residues. From germline, CDR1 is SGHTA and CDR2 FQGNSA. With 3 bases removed from V and 2 bases from J, the gap between germline ends came to 8 bases. The CDR3 region is CASSFRDTYNEQFF. DNA of the CDR3: TGTGCCAGCAGCTTCCGGGACACCTACAATGAGCAGTTCTTC.

The chain is built from TRBV11-2 and TRBJ1-3; D is possibly TRBD1 (6 bases). Germline CDR1 SGHAT, CDR2 FQNNGV. This CDR3 is built from 13 residues. Trimming shortened V by 4 bases and J by 7 bases, and 11 bases separated the two germline ends. CDR3 coding DNA: TGTGCCAGCAGCTCCCAGGGGTTCAACACCATATATTTT. Translating it yields CASSSQGFNTIYF.

CDR3 DNA sequence: TGCGCCAGCAGCCAAAAGACAGGGCTGAACACTGAAGCTTTCTTT. Its translation is CASSQKTGLNTEAFF. This rearrangement joins TRBV4-1 to TRBJ1-1, with 7 bases identical to TRBD1. Germline V lookup: CDR1 MGHRA, CDR2 YSYEKL. CDR3 size: 15 residues. The trim removed 2 bases at V and 0 bases at J, leaving 3 bases unmatched.

J is TRBJ2-7 and V is TRBV6-1, with TRBD2 as a possible D gene (6 bases). V lost 4 bases, J lost 3 bases, and 13 bases lay in between. Looked up from germline, CDR1 is MNHNS and CDR2 is SASEGT. There are 14 residues in the CDR3. The CDR3 coding sequence is TGTGCCAGCAGTGCAGTAGCGGCCCTCTACGAGCAGTACTTC. Protein product: CASSAVAALYEQYF.

The chain uses TRBV10-1 and TRBJ2-7, with 10 bases lining up with TRBD1. The germline V gene encodes CDR1 WNHNN and CDR2 SYGVQD (reference sequence). The CDR3 has 17 residues. After removal of 3 bases from V and 0 bases from J, the junction contained 8 bases not matched to a gene. CDR3 sequence reads: CASSEGTGVSFSYEQYF. Here the CDR3 DNA reads TGCGCCAGCAGTGAAGGGACAGGGGTGTCCTTCTCCTACGAGCAGTACTTC.

J is TRBJ2-7 and V is TRBV23-1; D might be TRBD1 (6 bases). TRBV23-1 is identified as an open reading frame with a role that is uncertain. This CDR3 has 15 amino acids. The V end was cut by 2 bases, the J end by 0 bases, with 11 bases between. The CDR3: CASSQQQGPSYEQYF. CDR3 DNA sequence: TGCGCCAGCAGTCAACAGCAGGGGCCCTCCTACGAGCAGTACTTC.

The gene calls are TRBV6-5 and TRBJ2-3, with D maybe TRBD1 (5 bases). Trimming removed 6 bases at V and 4 bases at J, with 14 bases between. The CDR3 contains 14 residues. CDR1 is MNHEY and CDR2 is SVGAGI in the germline V gene. The CDR3 DNA is TGTGCCAGCAGCTACCAGGGTTCCGCAGATACGCAGTATTTT. The encoded protein is CASSYQGSADTQYF.